These 31 T cell receptor beta chains came from one sample sequenced in a study of blood T cell repertoires in COVID-19. Sequenced by immunoSEQ multiplex PCR; TCRdb stores in-frame clones only, minus some. The sample includes 88,000 or so clones, around four fifths of them seen just once. The sequenced material came from peripheral blood. The receptors derive from a human donor in a cohort sampled during active COVID-19.

The rearrangement uses TRBV29-1 and TRBJ2-7, with 8 bases fitting TRBD2. Germline V gene data show CDR1 as SQVTM and CDR2 as ANQGSEA. The CDR3 extends over 14 amino acids. The V gene end was trimmed by 7 bases and the J gene end by 3 bases; junction bases not matched to a gene: 11. The CDR3 region is CSARTGTSLYEQYF. CDR3 coding DNA: TGCAGCGCAAGAACCGGGACTAGTCTCTACGAGCAGTACTTC.

The chain has TRBV18 and TRBJ2-7, with a tentative D call TRBD1 (5 bases). The V and J ends lost 1 base and 3 bases respectively, with 13 bases between them. The CDR3 length is 15 residues. CDR1 is KGHSH, CDR2 LQKENI, per germline. The CDR3 loop is CASSPRPDTIYEQYF. The CDR3 nucleotides are TGTGCCAGCTCACCACGCCCGGACACAATCTACGAGCAGTACTTC. Looking up the rest from reference TRBV18 and TRBJ2-7 gives the full variable domain: NAGVMQNPRHLVRRRGQEARLRCSPMKGHSHVYWYRQLPEEGLKFMVYLQKENIIDESGMPKERFSAEFPKEGPSILRIQQVVRGDSAAYFCASSPRPDTIYEQYFGPGTRLTVT.

The chain joins TRBV5-1 to TRBJ2-7; TRBD1 matches at 10 bases. The length of the CDR3 is 14 residues. Germline V gene lookup returns CDR1 SGHRS and CDR2 YFSETQ. V gave up 4 bases and J gave up 6 bases; unmatched junction bases: 7. CDR3 sequence (DNA): TGCGCCAGCAGCAGAGACAGGGGGCGCGGCGAGCAGTACTTC. This translates into CASSRDRGRGEQYF.

In the case of this clone: Germline is not matched at one junction end, which may reflect a read error. This chain joins TRBV7-9 and TRBJ2-5; 9 nucleotides match TRBD2. The germline gives CDR1 SEHNR, CDR2 FQNEAQ (reference sequence). This CDR3 contains 14 residues. CDR3 protein: CASSLAGLQETQYF. DNA of the CDR3: TGTGCCAGCAGCCTAGCGGGGCTCCAAGAGACCCAGTACTTC.

The chain links TRBV19 to TRBJ2-1; 9 bases agree with TRBD2. CDR3 length: 16 amino acids. The trim removed 3 bases at V and 7 bases at J, leaving 10 bases unmatched. CDR1 and CDR2 from the germline V gene are LNHDA and SQIVND (reference sequence). The CDR3 DNA follows: TGTGCCAGTAGTATTACGGCGGGGGGGGTTTTGAATGAGCAGTTCTTC. It encodes CASSITAGGVLNEQFF.

Note on this clone: A read error may produce the germline difference seen at one junction end. The gene calls are TRBV7-7 and TRBJ2-2; D gene unclear. The germline gives CDR1 SSHAT, CDR2 FNYEAQ (reference sequence). The CDR3 has 15 amino acids. Here the CDR3 DNA reads TGTGCTAGCAGCGCCACCCAACCGGGCACCGGGGAGCTGTTTTTT. This codes for CASSATQPGTGELFF.

In the case of this clone: At one end the junction does not follow the germline gene, possibly because of a read error. This chain connects TRBV5-1 to TRBJ1-1; D is perhaps TRBD1 (5 bases). CDR3 length equals 15 residues. CDR1 is SGHRS and CDR2 is YFSETQ in the germline V gene. Written as DNA, the CDR3 is TGCGCCAGCAGCAAAGGGACTTCGGGGAACGCTGAAGCTTTCTTT. It codes for CASSKGTSGNAEAFF.

The chain joins TRBV7-3 to TRBJ1-1, with D unresolved. The CDR3 has 14 amino acids. CDR1 is SGHTA and CDR2 is FQGTGA in the germline V gene. V lost 2 bases to trimming and J lost 4 bases, with 11 bases between them. The CDR3 spells CASSLAPGSTEAFF. The CDR3 DNA reads TGTGCCAGCAGCTTAGCGCCGGGATCCACTGAAGCTTTCTTT.

The chain joins TRBV6-1 to TRBJ2-6; D perhaps matches TRBD2 (5 bases). This CDR3 contains 18 residues. V was pared by 0 bases and J by 4 bases, with 16 bases between. Germline lookup yields CDR1 MNHNS and CDR2 SASEGT. The CDR3 bases are TGTGCCAGCAGTGAAGCGCCCGGCGGGCCTCAAGGGGCCAACGTCCTGACTTTC. As protein: CASSEAPGGPQGANVLTF.

The rearrangement links TRBV24-1 to TRBJ2-7, with D maybe TRBD1 (8 bases). CDR1 and CDR2 (germline): KGHDR, SFDVKD. The length of the CDR3 is 16 residues. Trimming left V 4 bases short and J 5 bases short, with 20 bases between. CDR3 DNA: TGTGCCACCAGTGACCCCAACAGGGGGGGGCTGAACGAGCAGTACTTC. Encoded protein: CATSDPNRGGLNEQYF.

The chain links TRBV6-2 or TRBV6-3 to TRBJ2-7; 11 bases map to TRBD2. With 6 bases clipped from V and 2 bases from J, the junction kept 6 bases outside the gene matches. The germline CDR1 and CDR2 sequences are MNHEY and SVGEGT. The CDR3 runs to 15 residues. In nucleotides, the CDR3 is TGTGCCAGCAGACCTCTAGCGGGGGGAACCTACGAGCAGTACTTC. Its protein is CASRPLAGGTYEQYF.

V gene TRBV5-1 combines with J gene TRBJ1-1; 7 positions agree with TRBD1. Losses at the gene ends were 0 bases for V and 3 bases for J; bases not matched to a gene: 2. The CDR3 is 14 amino acids. From germline, CDR1 is SGHRS and CDR2 YFSETQ. CDR3 sequence (DNA): TGCGCCAGCAGCTTGGAGGGGGCGGACACTGAAGCTTTCTTT. Translated: CASSLEGADTEAFF.

J is TRBJ1-3 and V is TRBV28, with 8 bases aligning to TRBD1. Losses at the gene ends were 5 bases for V and 7 bases for J; bases not matched to a gene: 1. In germline, CDR1 is MDHEN, CDR2 SYDVKM. The CDR3 has 12 residues. CDR3 bases: TGTGCCAGCAGTGGACAGGGCAACACCATATATTTT. Its protein product is CASSGQGNTIYF.

V is TRBV29-1 and J is TRBJ1-1, with 8 bases that match TRBD1. V trimming: 1 base; J trimming: 5 bases; junction bases outside the gene matches: 9. Germline values: CDR1 SQVTM, CDR2 ANQGSEA. The CDR3 has 15 amino acids. CDR3 region: CSVEGFQTGGTEAFF. CDR3 DNA: TGCAGCGTTGAAGGGTTCCAAACAGGGGGGACTGAAGCTTTCTTT.

This clone was detected only once. The gene calls are TRBV19 and TRBJ1-1; D gene uncertain. This CDR3 region has 12 residues. Germline assignment: CDR1 LNHDA and CDR2 SQIVND (reference sequence). Between the trimmed V and J ends, which lost 5 bases and 6 bases, there was a span of 10 bases. Here the CDR3 reads CASSLYGAEAFF. CDR3 sequence (DNA): TGTGCCAGTAGTTTATACGGGGCTGAAGCTTTCTTT.

The chain combines TRBV10-3 with TRBJ2-1, with TRBD2 matching 8 bases. Trimming removed 8 bases from V and 1 base from J; junction bases left unmatched: 7. Germline V gives CDR1 ENHRY, CDR2 SYGVKD. The CDR3 is 15 residues long. The CDR3 protein is CAIGSSGGSYNEQFF. CDR3 bases: TGTGCCATCGGTTCTTCGGGAGGGTCCTACAATGAGCAGTTCTTC.

The chain uses TRBV5-1 and TRBJ1-3; 10 nucleotides agree with TRBD1. Germline CDR1 reads SGHRS; CDR2 reads YFSETQ. The V segment lost 4 bases and the J segment 3 bases; nucleotides outside the gene matches: 7. The CDR3 is 16 amino acids. CDR3 in DNA: TGCGCCAGCAGCCCCGGGACAGGGGTTATTGGAAACACCATATATTTT. It translates to CASSPGTGVIGNTIYF.

The chain employs TRBV30 and TRBJ2-7, with a weak D call TRBD2 (6 bases). Germline loops: CDR1 GTSNPN, CDR2 SVGIG (reference sequence). The CDR3 covers 14 residues. V was cut by 2 bases and J by 2 bases, with 13 bases left in between. The CDR3 reads CAWSWGVSTYEQYF. CDR3 coding DNA: TGTGCCTGGAGTTGGGGGGTTTCAACCTACGAGCAGTACTTC.

This clone was seen a handful of times. The rearrangement uses TRBV2 and TRBJ1-6; D uncertain. Trimming stripped 9 bases from V and 7 bases from J, with 13 bases between. CDR3 length equals 13 residues. CDR1 is SNHLY, CDR2 FYNNEI, per germline. The CDR3 loop is CASSEDWNSPLHF. The DNA for the CDR3 is TGTGCCAGTAGCGAGGATTGGAATTCACCCCTCCACTTT.

CDR3 DNA: TGTGCCAGCCGGGGGGTTGAAGCTTTCTTT. Translating gives CASRGVEAFF. This chain uses TRBV2 with TRBJ1-1, with D possibly matching TRBD1 (5 bases). Trimming stripped 8 bases from V and 7 bases from J, with 8 bases between. Germline CDR1 SNHLY, CDR2 FYNNEI. The CDR3 totals 10 residues.

This rearrangement joins TRBV2 to TRBJ2-3, with a weak D call TRBD1 (5 bases). Germline V lookup: CDR1 SNHLY, CDR2 FYNNEI. V lost 9 bases to trimming and J lost 14 bases, with 21 bases between them. The CDR3 has 12 residues. CDR3 sequence (DNA): TGTGCCAGGAAGGGGCAGAACAGAATTCCGTATTTT. This encodes CARKGQNRIPYF.

Notes on this clone: This sample also contains other DNA sequences that code for the same CDR3. The chain couples TRBV7-3 to TRBJ2-3, with 9 bases that match TRBD2. Losses at the gene ends were 1 base for V and 4 bases for J; bases not matched to a gene: 3. Per germline, CDR1 SGHTA and CDR2 FQGTGA. The CDR3 runs to 15 residues. The CDR3 here is CASSLSGGAADTQYF. The CDR3 DNA sequence: TGTGCCAGCAGCTTAAGCGGGGGGGCTGCAGATACGCAGTATTTT.

The chain links TRBV18 to TRBJ1-2, with TRBD1 matching over 7 bases. The CDR3 consists of 16 residues. The V gene end was trimmed by 5 bases and the J gene end by 3 bases; junction bases not matched to a gene: 12. CDR1 KGHSH and CDR2 LQKENI come from the germline V gene. Here the CDR3 DNA reads TGTGCCAGCTCAACGGGAACAGGGGCGATCGACTATGGCTACACCTTC. Its translation: CASSTGTGAIDYGYTF.

The rearrangement links TRBV11-2 to TRBJ2-1, with a weak D call TRBD2 (6 bases). Germline assignment: CDR1 SGHAT and CDR2 FQNNGV. The CDR3 covers 18 residues. The V end was cut by 10 bases, the J end by 0 bases, with 25 bases between. DNA for the CDR3: TGTGCCACCCGGGGGAGAGTAGCGGCCATTACCTCCTACAATGAGCAGTTCTTC. Translation: CATRGRVAAITSYNEQFF.

This clone was observed a single time. This chain joins TRBV5-1 and TRBJ1-1; 11 bases map to TRBD1. CDR3 length equals 16 residues. Trimming removed 6 bases from V and 5 bases from J; junction bases left unmatched: 12. Germline lookup yields CDR1 SGHRS and CDR2 YFSETQ. This chain's CDR3 is CASTNGQGARFTEAFF. The CDR3 bases are TGCGCCAGCACCAATGGACAGGGGGCGAGATTTACTGAAGCTTTCTTT.

This rearrangement joins TRBV5-1 to TRBJ2-7; TRBD1 matches at 9 bases. Germline V gene sequence: CDR1 SGHRS, CDR2 YFSETQ. CDR3 size: 15 residues. J was trimmed by 0 bases and V by 3 bases; bases with no gene match: 4. The CDR3 spells CASSSRTGASYEQYF. The DNA of the CDR3 is TGCGCCAGCAGCTCCAGGACAGGGGCCTCCTACGAGCAGTACTTC.

CDR3 amino acids: CASSLELRGTTDTQYF. The DNA for the CDR3 is TGCGCCAGCAGCTTGGAACTCCGCGGCACCACAGATACGCAGTATTTT. V gene TRBV5-1 combines with J gene TRBJ2-3; D ambiguous. Per germline, CDR1 SGHRS and CDR2 YFSETQ. The V end lost 0 bases, the J end lost 2 bases, and 13 bases lay between the germline ends. This CDR3 spans 16 amino acids.

V usage is TRBV9 and J usage is TRBJ2-5, with 12 bases that match TRBD2. V shed 3 bases, J shed 3 bases, and the junction held 3 bases outside the gene matches. Germline CDR1 and CDR2: SGDLS and YYNGEE. The CDR3 is made up of 15 amino acids. The CDR3 DNA follows: TGTGCCAGCAGCGCCGGACTAGCGGGAAAAGAGACCCAGTACTTC. As protein: CASSAGLAGKETQYF.

The chain couples TRBV7-2 to TRBJ2-1, with 10 bases aligning to TRBD2. Losses at the gene ends were 3 bases for V and 8 bases for J; bases not matched to a gene: 7. Germline V gene sequence: CDR1 SGHTA, CDR2 FQGNSA. The CDR3 has 15 residues. CDR3 coding DNA: TGTGCCAGCAGCTTTGTCAGCGGGGGGGCTGATGAGCAGTTCTTC. This translates into CASSFVSGGADEQFF.

This clone was seen a few times. The genes are TRBV4-3 and TRBJ2-3; TRBD2 matches 8 bases. Germline V gene data show CDR1 as LGHNA and CDR2 as YSLEER. V shed 1 base, J shed 4 bases, and the junction held 13 bases outside the gene matches. This CDR3 comprises 18 residues. The CDR3, as DNA: TGCGCCAGCAGCCAAGGGGGATACGGGGGGGCCTCCGCAGATACGCAGTATTTT. Translating gives CASSQGGYGGASADTQYF.

This sequence joins TRBV5-4 and TRBJ1-3, with D tentatively TRBD1 (6 bases). The ends were cut back, 4 bases at V and 2 bases at J, with 13 bases in the middle. The germline gives CDR1 SGHNT, CDR2 YYREEE (reference sequence). The CDR3 is 15 residues long. CDR3 coding DNA: TGTGCCAGCAGCCGGGGACAAGATACTGGAAACACCATATATTTT. Amino acid sequence: CASSRGQDTGNTIYF.